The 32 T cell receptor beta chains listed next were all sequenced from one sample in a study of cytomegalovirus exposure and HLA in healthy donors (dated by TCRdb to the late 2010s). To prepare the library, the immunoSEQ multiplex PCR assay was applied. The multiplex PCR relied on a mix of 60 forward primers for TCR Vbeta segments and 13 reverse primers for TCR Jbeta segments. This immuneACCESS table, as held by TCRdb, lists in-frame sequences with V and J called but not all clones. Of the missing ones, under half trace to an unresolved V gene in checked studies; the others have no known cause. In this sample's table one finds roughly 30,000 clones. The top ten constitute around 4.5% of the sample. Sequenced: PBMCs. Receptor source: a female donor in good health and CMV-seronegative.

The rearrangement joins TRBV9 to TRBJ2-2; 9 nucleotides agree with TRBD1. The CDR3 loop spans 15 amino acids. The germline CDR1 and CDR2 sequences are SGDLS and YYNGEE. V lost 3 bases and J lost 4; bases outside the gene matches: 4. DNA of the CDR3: TGTGCCAGCAGCGGGGACAGGGCGGTCACCGGGGAGCTGTTTTTT. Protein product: CASSGDRAVTGELFF.

The CDR3 sequence is CASGSGHANEKLFF. The CDR3 bases are TGCGCCAGCGGATCAGGGCACGCTAATGAAAAACTGTTTTTT. The rearrangement joins TRBV5-1 to TRBJ1-4; D might be TRBD1 (5 bases). This CDR3 region has 14 residues. With 7 bases removed from V and 3 bases from J, the gap between germline ends came to 13 bases. The germline V gene has CDR1 SGHRS and CDR2 YFSETQ.

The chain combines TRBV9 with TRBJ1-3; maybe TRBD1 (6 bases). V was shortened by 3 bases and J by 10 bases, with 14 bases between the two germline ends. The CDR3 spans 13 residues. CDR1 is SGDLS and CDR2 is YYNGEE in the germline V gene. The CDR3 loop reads CASSGSKGVTIYF. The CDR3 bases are TGTGCCAGCAGCGGATCGAAGGGGGTGACCATATATTTT. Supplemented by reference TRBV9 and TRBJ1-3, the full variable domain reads DSGVTQTPKHLITATGQRVTLRCSPRSGDLSVYWYQQSLDQGLQFLIQYYNGEERAKGNILERFSAQQFPDLHSELNLSSLELGDSALYFCASSGSKGVTIYFGEGSWLTVV.

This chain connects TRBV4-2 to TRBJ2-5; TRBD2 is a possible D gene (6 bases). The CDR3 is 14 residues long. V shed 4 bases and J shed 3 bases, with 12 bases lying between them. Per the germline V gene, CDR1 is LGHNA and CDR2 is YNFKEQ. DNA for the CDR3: TGTGCCAGCAGCCCGGGACTTACGGAAGAGACCCAGTACTTC. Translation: CASSPGLTEETQYF.

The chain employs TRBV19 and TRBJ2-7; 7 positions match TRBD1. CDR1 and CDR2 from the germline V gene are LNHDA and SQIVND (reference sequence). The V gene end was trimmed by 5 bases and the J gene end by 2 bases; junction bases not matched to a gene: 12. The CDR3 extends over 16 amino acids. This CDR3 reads CASSPRQGHLTYEQYF. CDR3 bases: TGTGCCAGTAGTCCCCGACAGGGCCATTTAACCTACGAGCAGTACTTC.

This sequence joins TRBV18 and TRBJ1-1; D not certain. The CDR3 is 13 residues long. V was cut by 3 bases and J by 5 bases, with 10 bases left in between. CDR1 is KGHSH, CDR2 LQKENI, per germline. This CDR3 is CASSPSQRTEAFF. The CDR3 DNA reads TGTGCCAGCTCACCGTCGCAGAGGACTGAAGCTTTCTTT.

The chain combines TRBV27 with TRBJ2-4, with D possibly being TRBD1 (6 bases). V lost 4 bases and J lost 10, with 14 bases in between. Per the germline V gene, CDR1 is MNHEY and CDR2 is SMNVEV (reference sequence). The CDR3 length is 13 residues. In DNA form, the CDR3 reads TGTGCCAGCAGTTCCTCGGACAGCCCGATTCAGTACTTC. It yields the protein CASSSSDSPIQYF.

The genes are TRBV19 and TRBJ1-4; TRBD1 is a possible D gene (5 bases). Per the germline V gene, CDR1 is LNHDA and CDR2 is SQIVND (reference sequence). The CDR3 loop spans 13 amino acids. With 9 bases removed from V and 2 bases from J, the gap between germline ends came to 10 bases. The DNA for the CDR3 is TGTGCCAGGGCGGCAGGGACTAATGAAAAACTGTTTTTT. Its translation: CARAAGTNEKLFF.

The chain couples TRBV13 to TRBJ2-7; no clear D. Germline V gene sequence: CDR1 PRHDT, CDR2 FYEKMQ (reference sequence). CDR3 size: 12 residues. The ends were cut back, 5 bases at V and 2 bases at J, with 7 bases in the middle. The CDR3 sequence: CASSLMTYEQYF. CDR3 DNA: TGTGCCAGCAGCCTAATGACCTACGAGCAGTACTTC.

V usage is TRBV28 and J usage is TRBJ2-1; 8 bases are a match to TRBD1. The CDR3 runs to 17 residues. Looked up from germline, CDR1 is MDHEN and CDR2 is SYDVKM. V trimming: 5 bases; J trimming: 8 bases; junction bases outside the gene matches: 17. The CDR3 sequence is CASSPLGTGLMIDEQFF. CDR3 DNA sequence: TGTGCCAGCAGTCCCCTCGGGACAGGTCTTATGATCGATGAGCAGTTCTTC.

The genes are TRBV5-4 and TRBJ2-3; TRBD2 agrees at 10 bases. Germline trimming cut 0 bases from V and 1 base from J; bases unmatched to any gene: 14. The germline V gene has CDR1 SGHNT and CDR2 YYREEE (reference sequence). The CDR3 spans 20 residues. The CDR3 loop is CASSLGSLAGELWGTDTQYF. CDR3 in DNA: TGTGCCAGCAGCTTGGGTTCCCTAGCGGGGGAATTGTGGGGCACAGATACGCAGTATTTT.

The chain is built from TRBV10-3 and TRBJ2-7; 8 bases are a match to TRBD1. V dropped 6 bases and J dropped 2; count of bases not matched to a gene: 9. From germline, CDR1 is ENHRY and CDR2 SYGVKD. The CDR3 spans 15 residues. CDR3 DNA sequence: TGTGCCATCAGGGGGGACAGGACCCCCACCTACGAGCAGTACTTC. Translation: CAIRGDRTPTYEQYF.

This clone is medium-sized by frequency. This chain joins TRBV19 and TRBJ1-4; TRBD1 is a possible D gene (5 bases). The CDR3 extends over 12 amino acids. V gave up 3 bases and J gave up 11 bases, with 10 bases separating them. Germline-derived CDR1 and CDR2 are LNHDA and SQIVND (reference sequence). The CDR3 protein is CASSMTESKLFF. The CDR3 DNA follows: TGTGCCAGTAGTATGACAGAAAGTAAACTGTTTTTT.

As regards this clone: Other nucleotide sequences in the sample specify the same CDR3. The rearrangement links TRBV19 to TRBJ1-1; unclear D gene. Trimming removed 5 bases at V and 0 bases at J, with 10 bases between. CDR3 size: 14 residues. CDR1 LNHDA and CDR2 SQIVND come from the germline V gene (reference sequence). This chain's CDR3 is CASSLTIMNTEAFF. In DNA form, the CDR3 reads TGTGCCAGTAGTTTGACAATCATGAACACTGAAGCTTTCTTT.

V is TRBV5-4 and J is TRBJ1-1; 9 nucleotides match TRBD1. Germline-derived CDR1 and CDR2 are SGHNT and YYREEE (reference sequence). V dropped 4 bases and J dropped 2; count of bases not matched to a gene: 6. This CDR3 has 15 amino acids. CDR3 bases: TGTGCCAGCAGCGAGGGACAGGGAGGAAACACTGAAGCTTTCTTT. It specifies CASSEGQGGNTEAFF.

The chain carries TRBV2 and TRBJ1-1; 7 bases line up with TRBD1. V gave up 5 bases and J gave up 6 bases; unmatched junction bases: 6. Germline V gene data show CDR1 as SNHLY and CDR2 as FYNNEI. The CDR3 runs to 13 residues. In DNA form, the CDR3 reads TGTGCCAGCAGTAAAGACAGGGTCGCTGAAGCTTTCTTT. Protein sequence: CASSKDRVAEAFF.

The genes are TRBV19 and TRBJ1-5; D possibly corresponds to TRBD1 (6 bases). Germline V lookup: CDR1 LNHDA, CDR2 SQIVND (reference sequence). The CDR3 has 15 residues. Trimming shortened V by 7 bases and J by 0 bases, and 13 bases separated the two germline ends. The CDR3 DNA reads TGTGCCAGTATTCGTGACAGGAATAGCAATCAGCCCCAGCATTTT. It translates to CASIRDRNSNQPQHF.

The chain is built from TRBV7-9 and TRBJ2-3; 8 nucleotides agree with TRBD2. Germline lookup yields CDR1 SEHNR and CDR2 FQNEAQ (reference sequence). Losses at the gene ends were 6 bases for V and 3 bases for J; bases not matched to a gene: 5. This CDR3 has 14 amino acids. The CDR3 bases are TGTGCCAGCAGGCTAGCGGGTTCGACAGATACGCAGTATTTT. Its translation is CASRLAGSTDTQYF.

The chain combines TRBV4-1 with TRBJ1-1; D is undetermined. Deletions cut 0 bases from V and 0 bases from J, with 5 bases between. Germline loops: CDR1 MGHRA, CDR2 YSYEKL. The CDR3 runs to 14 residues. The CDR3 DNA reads TGCGCCAGCAGCCAAGAGGGAGTGAACACTGAAGCTTTCTTT. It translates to CASSQEGVNTEAFF.

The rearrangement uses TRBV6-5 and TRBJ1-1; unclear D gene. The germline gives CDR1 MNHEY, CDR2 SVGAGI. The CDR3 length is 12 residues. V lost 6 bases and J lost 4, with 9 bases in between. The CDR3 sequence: CASSQTSTEAFF. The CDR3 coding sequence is TGTGCCAGCAGCCAAACTAGCACTGAAGCTTTCTTT.

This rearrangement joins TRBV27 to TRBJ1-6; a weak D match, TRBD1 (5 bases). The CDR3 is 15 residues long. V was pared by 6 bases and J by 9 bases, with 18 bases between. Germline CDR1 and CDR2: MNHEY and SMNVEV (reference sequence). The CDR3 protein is CASSPRRDPFSPLHF. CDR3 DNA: TGTGCCAGCAGCCCCCGGCGGGACCCGTTTTCACCCCTCCACTTT.

The CDR3 nucleotides are TGTGCCTGGAGTGCCCAGAATTACACCTTC. Translated, it gives CAWSAQNYTF. The chain employs TRBV30 and TRBJ1-2; D uncertain. V was clipped by 1 base and J by 11 bases, with 8 bases between them. Germline CDR1 reads GTSNPN; CDR2 reads SVGIG (reference sequence). This CDR3 has 10 residues.

The CDR3 reads CASSPSLGLQETQYF. CDR3 in DNA: TGTGCCAGCTCGCCGTCTCTGGGACTTCAAGAGACCCAGTACTTC. V and J are TRBV18 and TRBJ2-5, with a tentative D call TRBD2 (6 bases). Germline V gene lookup returns CDR1 KGHSH and CDR2 LQKENI. V lost 6 bases to trimming and J lost 2 bases, with 16 bases between them. The CDR3 is made up of 15 amino acids.

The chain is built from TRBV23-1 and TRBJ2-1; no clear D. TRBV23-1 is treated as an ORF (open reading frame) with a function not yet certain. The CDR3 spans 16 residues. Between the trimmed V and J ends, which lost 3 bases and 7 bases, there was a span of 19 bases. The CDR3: CASSHPPRVVVNEQFF. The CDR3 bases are TGCGCCAGCAGTCACCCCCCCCGGGTAGTGGTGAATGAGCAGTTCTTC.

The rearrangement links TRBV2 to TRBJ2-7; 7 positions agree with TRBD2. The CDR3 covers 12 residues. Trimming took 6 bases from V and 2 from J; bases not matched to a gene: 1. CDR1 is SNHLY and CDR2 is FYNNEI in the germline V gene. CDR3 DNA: TGTGCCAGCAGGGCGGGAGCCTACGAGCAGTACTTC. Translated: CASRAGAYEQYF.

CDR3 bases: TGTGCCATCAGTGAGTCGGTAGTTTCCGTCTCTGGGGCCAACGTCCTGACTTTC. Translated: CAISESVVSVSGANVLTF. This chain joins TRBV10-3 and TRBJ2-6; D call uncertain. The V gene's germline CDR1 is ENHRY and CDR2 SYGVKD. Trimming took 0 bases from V and 0 from J, leaving 12 bases between them. The CDR3 runs to 18 residues.

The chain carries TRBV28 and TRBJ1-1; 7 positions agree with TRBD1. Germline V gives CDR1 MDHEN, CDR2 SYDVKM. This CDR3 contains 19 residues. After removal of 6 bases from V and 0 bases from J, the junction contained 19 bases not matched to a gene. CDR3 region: CASSGAGDSKAGLNTEAFF. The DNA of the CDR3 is TGTGCCAGCAGCGGGGCAGGGGACAGCAAAGCGGGTTTGAACACTGAAGCTTTCTTT.

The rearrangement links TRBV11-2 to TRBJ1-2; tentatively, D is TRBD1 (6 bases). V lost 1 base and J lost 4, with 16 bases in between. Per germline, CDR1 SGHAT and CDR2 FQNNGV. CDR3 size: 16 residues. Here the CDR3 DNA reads TGTGCCAGCAGCTTAGCCGAACAGGGTTCCGTCTATGGCTACACCTTC. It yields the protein CASSLAEQGSVYGYTF.

The CDR3 protein is CASSLHRDRGEKLFF. CDR3 bases: TGTGCCAGCTCACTTCACCGGGACAGGGGTGAAAAACTGTTTTTT. The V and J genes are TRBV18 and TRBJ1-4, with 10 bases matching TRBD1. CDR1 and CDR2 (germline): KGHSH, LQKENI. The CDR3 has 15 residues. The V and J ends lost 4 bases and 7 bases, in that order; junction bases with no gene match: 6.

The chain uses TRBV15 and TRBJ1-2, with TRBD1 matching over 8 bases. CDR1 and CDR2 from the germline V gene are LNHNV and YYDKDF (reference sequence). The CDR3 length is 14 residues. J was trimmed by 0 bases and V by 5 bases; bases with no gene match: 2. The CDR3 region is CATSPDRANYGYTF. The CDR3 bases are TGTGCCACCAGCCCGGACAGGGCTAACTATGGCTACACCTTC.

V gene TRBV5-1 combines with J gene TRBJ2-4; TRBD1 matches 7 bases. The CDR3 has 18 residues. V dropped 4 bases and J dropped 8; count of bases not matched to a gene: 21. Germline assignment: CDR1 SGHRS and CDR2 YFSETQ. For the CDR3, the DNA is TGCGCCAGCAGCCCAAACCTCCGACAGGGTAGGGCGATGGACATTCAGTACTTC. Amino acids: CASSPNLRQGRAMDIQYF.

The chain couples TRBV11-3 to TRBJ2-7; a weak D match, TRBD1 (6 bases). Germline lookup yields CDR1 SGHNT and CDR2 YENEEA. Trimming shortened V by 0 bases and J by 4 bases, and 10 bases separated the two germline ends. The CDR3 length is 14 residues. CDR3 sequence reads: CASSLDIGGYEQYF. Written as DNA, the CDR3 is TGTGCCAGCAGCTTAGACATAGGGGGTTACGAGCAGTACTTC.